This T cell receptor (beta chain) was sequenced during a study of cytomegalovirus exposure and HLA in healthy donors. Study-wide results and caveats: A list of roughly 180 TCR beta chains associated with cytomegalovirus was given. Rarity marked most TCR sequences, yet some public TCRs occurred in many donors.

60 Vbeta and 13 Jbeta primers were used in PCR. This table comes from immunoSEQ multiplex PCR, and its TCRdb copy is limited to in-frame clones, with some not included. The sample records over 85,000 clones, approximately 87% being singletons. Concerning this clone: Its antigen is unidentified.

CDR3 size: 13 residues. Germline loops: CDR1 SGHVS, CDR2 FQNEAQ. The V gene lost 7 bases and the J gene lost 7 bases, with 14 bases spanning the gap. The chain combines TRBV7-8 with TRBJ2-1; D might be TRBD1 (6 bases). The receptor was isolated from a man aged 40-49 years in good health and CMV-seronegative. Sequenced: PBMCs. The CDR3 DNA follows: TGTGCCAGCATTGGATGGGGGACAAATGAGCAGTTCTTC. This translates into CASIGWGTNEQFF.